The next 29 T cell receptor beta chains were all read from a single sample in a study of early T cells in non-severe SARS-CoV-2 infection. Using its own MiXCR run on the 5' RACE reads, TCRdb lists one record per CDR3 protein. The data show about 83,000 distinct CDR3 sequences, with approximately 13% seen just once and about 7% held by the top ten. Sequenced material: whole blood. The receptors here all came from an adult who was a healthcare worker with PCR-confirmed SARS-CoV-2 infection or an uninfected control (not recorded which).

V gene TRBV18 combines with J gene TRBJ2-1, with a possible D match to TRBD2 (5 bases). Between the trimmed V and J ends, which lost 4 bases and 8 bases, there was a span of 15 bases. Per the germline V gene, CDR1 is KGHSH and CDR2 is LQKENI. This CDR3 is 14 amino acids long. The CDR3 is CASSQEATIHEQFF. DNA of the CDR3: TGTGCCAGCTCACAGGAGGCGACTATCCATGAGCAGTTCTTC.

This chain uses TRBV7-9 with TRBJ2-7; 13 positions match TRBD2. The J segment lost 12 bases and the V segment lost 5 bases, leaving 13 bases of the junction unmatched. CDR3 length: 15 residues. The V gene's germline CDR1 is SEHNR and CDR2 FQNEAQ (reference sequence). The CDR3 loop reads CASSRGPGLAGTLYF. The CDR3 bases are TGTGCCAGCAGCCGTGGGCCGGGACTAGCGGGAACCCTGTACTTC.

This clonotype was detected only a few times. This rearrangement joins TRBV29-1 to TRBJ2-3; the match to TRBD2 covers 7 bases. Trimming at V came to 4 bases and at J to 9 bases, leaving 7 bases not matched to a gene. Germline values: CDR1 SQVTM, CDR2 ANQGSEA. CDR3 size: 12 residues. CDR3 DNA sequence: TGCAGCGTTGCGGGAGGAGCTGGAACGCAGTATTTT. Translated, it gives CSVAGGAGTQYF.

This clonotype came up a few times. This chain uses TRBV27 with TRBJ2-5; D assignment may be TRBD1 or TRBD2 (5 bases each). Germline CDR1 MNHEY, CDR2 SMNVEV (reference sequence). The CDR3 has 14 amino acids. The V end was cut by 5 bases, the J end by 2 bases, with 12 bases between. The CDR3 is CASSHRDHQETQYF. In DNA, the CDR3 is TGTGCCAGCAGTCACCGGGACCATCAAGAGACCCAGTACTTC.

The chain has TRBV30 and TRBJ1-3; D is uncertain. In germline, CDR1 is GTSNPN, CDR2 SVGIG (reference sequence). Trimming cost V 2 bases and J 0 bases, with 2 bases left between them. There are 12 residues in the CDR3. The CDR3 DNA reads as TGTGCCTGGAGTACCTCTGGAAACACCATATATTTT. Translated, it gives CAWSTSGNTIYF.

The CDR3: CASSRKGAWNTEAFF. CDR3 DNA sequence: TGTGCCAGCTCAAGAAAGGGGGCGTGGAACACTGAAGCTTTCTTT. The chain is built from TRBV12-3 or TRBV12-4 and TRBJ1-1; TRBD1 agrees at 7 bases. V lost 8 bases and J lost 1; bases outside the gene matches: 10. CDR3 length: 15 amino acids.

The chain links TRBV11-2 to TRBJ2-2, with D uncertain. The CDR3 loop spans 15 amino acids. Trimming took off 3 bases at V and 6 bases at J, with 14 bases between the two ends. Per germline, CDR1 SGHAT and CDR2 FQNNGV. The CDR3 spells CASSFGVPVAGELFF. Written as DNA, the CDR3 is TGTGCCAGCAGCTTCGGAGTCCCCGTGGCCGGGGAGCTGTTTTTT.

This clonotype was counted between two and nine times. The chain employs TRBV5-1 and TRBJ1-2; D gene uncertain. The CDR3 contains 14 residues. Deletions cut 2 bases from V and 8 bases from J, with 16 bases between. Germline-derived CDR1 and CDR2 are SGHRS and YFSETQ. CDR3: CASSLGTSRGGYTF. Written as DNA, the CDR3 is TGCGCCAGCAGCTTAGGAACAAGTCGAGGAGGCTACACCTTC. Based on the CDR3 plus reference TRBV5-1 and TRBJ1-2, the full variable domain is KAGVTQTPRYLIKTRGQQVTLSCSPISGHRSVSWYQQTPGQGLQFLFEYFSETQRNKGNFPGRFSGRQFSNSRSEMNVSTLELGDSALYLCASSLGTSRGGYTFGSGTRLTVV.

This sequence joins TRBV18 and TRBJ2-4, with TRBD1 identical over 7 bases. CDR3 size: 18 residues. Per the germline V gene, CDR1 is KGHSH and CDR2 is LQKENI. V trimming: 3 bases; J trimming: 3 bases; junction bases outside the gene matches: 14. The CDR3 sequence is CASSPPGQRDMFKNIQYF. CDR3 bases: TGTGCCAGCTCACCCCCGGGACAGAGAGATATGTTCAAAAACATTCAGTACTTC. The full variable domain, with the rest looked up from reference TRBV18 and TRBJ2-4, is NAGVMQNPRHLVRRRGQEARLRCSPMKGHSHVYWYRQLPEEGLKFMVYLQKENIIDESGMPKERFSAEFPKEGPSILRIQQVVRGDSAAYFCASSPPGQRDMFKNIQYFGAGTRLSVL.

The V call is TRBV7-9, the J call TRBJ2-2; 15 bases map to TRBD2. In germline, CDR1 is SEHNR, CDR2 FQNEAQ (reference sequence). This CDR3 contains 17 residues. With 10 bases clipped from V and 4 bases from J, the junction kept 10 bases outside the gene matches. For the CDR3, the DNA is TGTGCCAACCAAGGACTAGCGGGAGGGCCCGGCACCGGGGAGCTGTTTTTT. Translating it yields CANQGLAGGPGTGELFF.

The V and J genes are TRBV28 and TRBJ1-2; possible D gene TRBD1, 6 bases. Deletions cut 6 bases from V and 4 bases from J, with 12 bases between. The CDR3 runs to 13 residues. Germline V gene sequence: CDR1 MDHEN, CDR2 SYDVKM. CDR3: CASSQTGTYGYTF. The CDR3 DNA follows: TGTGCCAGCAGCCAAACAGGGACCTATGGCTACACCTTC.

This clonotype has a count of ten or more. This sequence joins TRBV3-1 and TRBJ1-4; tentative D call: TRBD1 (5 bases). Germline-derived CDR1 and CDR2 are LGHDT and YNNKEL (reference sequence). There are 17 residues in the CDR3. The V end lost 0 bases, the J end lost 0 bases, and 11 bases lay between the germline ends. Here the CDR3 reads CASSQDGRTTTNEKLFF. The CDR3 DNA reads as TGTGCCAGCAGCCAAGATGGGAGGACAACAACTAATGAAAAACTGTTTTTT.

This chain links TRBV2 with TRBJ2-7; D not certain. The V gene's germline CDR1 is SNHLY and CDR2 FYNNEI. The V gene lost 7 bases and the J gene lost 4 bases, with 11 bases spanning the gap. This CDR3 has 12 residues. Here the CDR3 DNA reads TGTGCCAGCAACGGCAGGCAATACGAGCAGTACTTC. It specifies CASNGRQYEQYF.

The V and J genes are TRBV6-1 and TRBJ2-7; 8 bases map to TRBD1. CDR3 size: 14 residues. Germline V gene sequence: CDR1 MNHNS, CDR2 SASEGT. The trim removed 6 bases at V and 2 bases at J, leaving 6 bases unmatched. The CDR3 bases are TGTGCCAGCAGCACCGACAGGGGTACCTACGAGCAGTACTTC. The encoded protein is CASSTDRGTYEQYF.

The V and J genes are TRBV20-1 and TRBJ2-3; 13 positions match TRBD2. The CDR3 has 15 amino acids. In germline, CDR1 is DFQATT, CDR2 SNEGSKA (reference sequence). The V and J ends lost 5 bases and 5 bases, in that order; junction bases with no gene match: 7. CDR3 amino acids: CSAYGLAGDIDTQYF. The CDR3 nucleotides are TGCAGTGCTTACGGACTAGCGGGAGATATAGATACGCAGTATTTT.

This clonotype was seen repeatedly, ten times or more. CDR3 coding DNA: TGTGCCAGCTCACCAGGCCAGGAAACCTACAATGAGCAGTTCTTC. Translation gives CASSPGQETYNEQFF. The J gene is TRBJ2-1, the V gene TRBV18; D uncertain. The CDR3 is 15 residues long. The germline V gene has CDR1 KGHSH and CDR2 LQKENI. V was pared by 2 bases and J by 2 bases, with 10 bases between.

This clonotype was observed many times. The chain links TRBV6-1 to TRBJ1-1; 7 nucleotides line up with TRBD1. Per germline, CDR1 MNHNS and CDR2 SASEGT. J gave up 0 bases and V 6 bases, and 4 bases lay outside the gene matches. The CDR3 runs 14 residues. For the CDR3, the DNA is TGTGCCAGCAGCGTACAGGGGATGAACACTGAAGCTTTCTTT. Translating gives CASSVQGMNTEAFF.

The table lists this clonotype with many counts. The CDR3 region has the DNA TGTGCCTGGAGTCCACCGGGACTGGAGGAAGCTTTCTTT. Amino acids: CAWSPPGLEEAFF. This chain uses TRBV30 with TRBJ1-1, with D possibly being TRBD1 (5 bases). The CDR3 loop spans 13 amino acids. Trimming stripped 2 bases from V and 8 bases from J, with 15 bases between. Germline values: CDR1 GTSNPN, CDR2 SVGIG (reference sequence).

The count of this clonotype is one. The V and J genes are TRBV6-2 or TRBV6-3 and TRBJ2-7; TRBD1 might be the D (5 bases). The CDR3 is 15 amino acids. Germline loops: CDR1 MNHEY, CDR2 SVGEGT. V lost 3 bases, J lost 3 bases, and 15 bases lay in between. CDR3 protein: CASSYAGIAVYEQYF. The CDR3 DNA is TGTGCCAGCAGTTATGCAGGGATAGCAGTCTACGAGCAGTACTTC.

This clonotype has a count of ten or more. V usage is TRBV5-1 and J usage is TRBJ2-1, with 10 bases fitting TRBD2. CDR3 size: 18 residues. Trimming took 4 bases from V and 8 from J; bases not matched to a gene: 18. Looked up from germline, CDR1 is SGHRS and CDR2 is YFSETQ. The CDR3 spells CASSPGGASGGPGYEQFF. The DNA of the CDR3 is TGCGCCAGCAGCCCCGGTGGGGCTAGCGGGGGACCTGGGTATGAGCAGTTCTTC.

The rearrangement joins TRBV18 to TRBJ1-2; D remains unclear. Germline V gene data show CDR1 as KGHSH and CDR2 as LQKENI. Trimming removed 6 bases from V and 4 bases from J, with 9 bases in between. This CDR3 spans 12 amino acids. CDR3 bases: TGTGCCAGCTCTACTCCTGGCTATGGCTACACCTTC. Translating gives CASSTPGYGYTF.

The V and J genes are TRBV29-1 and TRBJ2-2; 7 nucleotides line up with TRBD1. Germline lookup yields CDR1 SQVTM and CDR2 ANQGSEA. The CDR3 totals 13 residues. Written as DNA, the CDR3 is TGCAGTTATTCTAGACAGGGCACCGGGGAGCTGTTTTTT. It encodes CSYSRQGTGELFF.

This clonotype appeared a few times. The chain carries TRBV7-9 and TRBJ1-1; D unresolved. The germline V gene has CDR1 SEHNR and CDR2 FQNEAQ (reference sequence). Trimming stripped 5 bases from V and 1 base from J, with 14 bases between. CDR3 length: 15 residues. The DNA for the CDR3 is TGTGCCAGCAGCCCTTCCGGACGCGAGAACACTGAAGCTTTCTTT. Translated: CASSPSGRENTEAFF.

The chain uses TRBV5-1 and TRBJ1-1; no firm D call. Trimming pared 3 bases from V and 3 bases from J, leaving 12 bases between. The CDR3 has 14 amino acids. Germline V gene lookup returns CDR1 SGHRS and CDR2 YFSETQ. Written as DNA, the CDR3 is TGCGCCAGCAGCTCAGCCCTCGGGTACACTGAAGCTTTCTTT. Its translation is CASSSALGYTEAFF.

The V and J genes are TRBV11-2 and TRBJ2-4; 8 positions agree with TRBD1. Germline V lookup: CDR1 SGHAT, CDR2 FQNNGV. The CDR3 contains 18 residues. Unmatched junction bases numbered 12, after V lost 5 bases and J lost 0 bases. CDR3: CASSPGQGGSLAKNIQYF. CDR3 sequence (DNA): TGTGCCAGCAGCCCAGGACAGGGAGGTTCCTTAGCCAAAAACATTCAGTACTTC.

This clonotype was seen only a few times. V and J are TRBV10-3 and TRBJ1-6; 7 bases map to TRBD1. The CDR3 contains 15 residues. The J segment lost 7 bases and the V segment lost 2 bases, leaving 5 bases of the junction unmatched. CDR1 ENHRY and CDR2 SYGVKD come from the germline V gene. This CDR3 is CAISETGTVNSPLHF. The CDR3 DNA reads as TGTGCCATCAGTGAGACCGGGACAGTAAATTCACCCCTCCACTTT.

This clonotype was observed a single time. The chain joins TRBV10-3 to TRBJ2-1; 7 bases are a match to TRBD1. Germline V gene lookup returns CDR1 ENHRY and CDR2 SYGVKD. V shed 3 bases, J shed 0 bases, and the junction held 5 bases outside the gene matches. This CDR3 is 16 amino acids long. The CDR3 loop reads CAISERQGASYNEQFF. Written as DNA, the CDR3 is TGTGCCATCAGTGAAAGACAGGGAGCCTCCTACAATGAGCAGTTCTTC.

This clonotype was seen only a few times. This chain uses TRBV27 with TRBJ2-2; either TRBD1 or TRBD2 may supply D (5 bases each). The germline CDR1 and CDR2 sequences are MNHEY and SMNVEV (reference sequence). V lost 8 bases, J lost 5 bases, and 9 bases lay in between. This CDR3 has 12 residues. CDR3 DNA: TGTGCCAGCCGAGGGGTGACCGGGGAGCTGTTTTTT. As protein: CASRGVTGELFF.

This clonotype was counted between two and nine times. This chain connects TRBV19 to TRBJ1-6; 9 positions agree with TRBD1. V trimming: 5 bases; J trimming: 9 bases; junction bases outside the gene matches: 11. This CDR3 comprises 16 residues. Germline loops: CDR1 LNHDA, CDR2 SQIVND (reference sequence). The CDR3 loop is CASSSTRGQGTSPLHF. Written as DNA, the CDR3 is TGTGCCAGTAGTTCTACCAGGGGACAGGGAACTTCACCCCTCCACTTT.